This T cell receptor beta chain was sequenced in a study of T cells in Graves' hyperthyroidism and ophthalmopathy. Study observations and caveats: Using 13 V-J features, a model discriminated ophthalmopathy from stable hyperthyroidism.

The CDR3 runs 13 residues. Trimming stripped 3 bases from V and 4 bases from J, with 9 bases between. Germline CDR1 and CDR2: SNHLY and FYNNEI. Amplified TCR beta CDR3 regions came from RNA transcripts. First-round RT-PCR targeting the TCR CDR3 was performed with the HTBI primer set. TCRdb called the multiplex PCR reads again in MiXCR, with one record for every CDR3 protein. The sample lists about 590,000 distinct CDR3 sequences; around 16% were seen once. This clonotype was seen ten or more times. Its antigen remains unknown. Graves' hyperthyroidism is called stable when ophthalmopathy does not progress within 18 months. The hyperthyroidism patients had all been newly diagnosed, and their disease duration was under 2 months. Their ages ranged from 18 to 65 years. A patient was excluded if there was uncontrolled infection, other autoimmune disease, pregnancy or lactation.

The source material was blood. This clonotype was obtained from a woman in her twenties or thirties with Graves' hyperthyroidism. The chain employs TRBV2 and TRBJ1-2; D not resolved. Here the CDR3 reads CASSDDGSYGYTF. CDR3 bases: TGTGCCAGCAGTGACGACGGCAGCTATGGCTACACCTTC.